The T cell receptor beta chain described here comes from a study of T cell responses to AZD1222 COVID-19 vaccine. Profiling relied on immunoSEQ multiplex PCR, and the TCRdb table lists in-frame clones only, not all of them. The data contain 150,000 to 200,000 clones, 70% to 90% of them singletons. V shed 5 bases and J 7 bases; nucleotides not matched to a gene: 6. Germline V gene lookup returns CDR1 SGHTA and CDR2 FQGTGA. The CDR3 is made up of 15 amino acids. The source was peripheral blood, collected 28 days after the second AZD1222 dose. The receptor was isolated from an adult who received the AZD1222 COVID-19 vaccine. The genes are TRBV7-3 and TRBJ2-2; 11 bases agree with TRBD2. The CDR3 nucleotides read TGTGCCAGCAGCCCTACTAGCGGGAGCGACGGGGAGCTGTTTTTT. Its protein is CASSPTSGSDGELFF.